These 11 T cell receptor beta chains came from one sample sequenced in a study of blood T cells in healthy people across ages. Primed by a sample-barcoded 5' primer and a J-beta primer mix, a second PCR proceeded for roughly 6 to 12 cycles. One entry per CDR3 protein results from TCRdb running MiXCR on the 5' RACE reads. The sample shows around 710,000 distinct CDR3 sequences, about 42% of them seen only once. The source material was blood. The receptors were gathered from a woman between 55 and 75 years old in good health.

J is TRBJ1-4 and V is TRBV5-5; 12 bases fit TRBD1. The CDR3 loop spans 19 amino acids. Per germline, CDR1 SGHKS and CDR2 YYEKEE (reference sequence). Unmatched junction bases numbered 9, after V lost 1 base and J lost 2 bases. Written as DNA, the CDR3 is TGTGCCAGCAGCTTGAAATGGGGACAGGGGGCGTCTACTAATGAAAAACTGTTTTTT. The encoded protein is CASSLKWGQGASTNEKLFF. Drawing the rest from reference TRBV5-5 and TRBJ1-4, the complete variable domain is DAGVTQSPTHLIKTRGQQVTLRCSPISGHKSVSWYQQVLGQGPQFIFQYYEKEERGRGNFPDRFSARQFPNYSSELNVNALLLGDSALYLCASSLKWGQGASTNEKLFFGSGTQLSVL.

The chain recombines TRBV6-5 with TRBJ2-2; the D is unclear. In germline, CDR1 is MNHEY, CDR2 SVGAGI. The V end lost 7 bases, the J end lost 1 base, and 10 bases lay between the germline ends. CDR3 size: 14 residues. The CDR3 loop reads CASKVRRNTGELFF. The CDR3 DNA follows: TGTGCCAGCAAAGTTAGGAGGAACACCGGGGAGCTGTTTTTT.

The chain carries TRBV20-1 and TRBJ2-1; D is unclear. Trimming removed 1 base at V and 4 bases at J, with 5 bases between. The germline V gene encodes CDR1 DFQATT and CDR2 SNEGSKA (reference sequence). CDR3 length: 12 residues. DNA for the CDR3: TGCAGTGCTAGAGGATTTTACAATGAGCAGTTCTTC. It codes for CSARGFYNEQFF.

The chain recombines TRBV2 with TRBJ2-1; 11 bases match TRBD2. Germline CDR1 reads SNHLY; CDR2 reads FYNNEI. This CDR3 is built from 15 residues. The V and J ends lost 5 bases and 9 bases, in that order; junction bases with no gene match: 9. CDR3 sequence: CASSLSGGASVEQFF. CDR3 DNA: TGTGCCAGCAGTCTTAGCGGGGGGGCGTCGGTTGAGCAGTTCTTC.

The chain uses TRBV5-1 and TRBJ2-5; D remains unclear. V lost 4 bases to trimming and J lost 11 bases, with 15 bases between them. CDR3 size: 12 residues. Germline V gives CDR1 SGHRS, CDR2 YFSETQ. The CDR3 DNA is TGCGCCAGCAGCGATACCGATAGTGAGCAGTACTTC. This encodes CASSDTDSEQYF.

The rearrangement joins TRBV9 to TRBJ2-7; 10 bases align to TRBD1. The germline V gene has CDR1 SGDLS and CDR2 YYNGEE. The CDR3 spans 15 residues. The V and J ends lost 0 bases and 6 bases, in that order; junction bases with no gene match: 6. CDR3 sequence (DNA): TGTGCCAGCAGCGTAGCGGGGACAGGGGAGGGCGAGCAGTACTTC. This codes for CASSVAGTGEGEQYF.

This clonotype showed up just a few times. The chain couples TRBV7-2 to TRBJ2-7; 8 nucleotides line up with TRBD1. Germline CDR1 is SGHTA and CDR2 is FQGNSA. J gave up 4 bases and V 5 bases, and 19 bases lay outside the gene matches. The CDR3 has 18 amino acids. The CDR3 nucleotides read TGTGCCAGCAGCCCCGGCGCTTCAGGGGGCGGCAGTACATACGAGCAGTACTTC. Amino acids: CASSPGASGGGSTYEQYF.

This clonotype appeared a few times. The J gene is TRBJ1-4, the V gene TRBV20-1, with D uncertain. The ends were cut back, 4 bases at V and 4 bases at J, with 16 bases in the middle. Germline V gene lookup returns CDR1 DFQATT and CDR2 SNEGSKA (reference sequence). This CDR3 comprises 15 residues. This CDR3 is CSATLLTVNNEKLFF. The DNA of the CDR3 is TGCAGTGCTACCCTCCTTACAGTAAATAATGAAAAACTGTTTTTT.

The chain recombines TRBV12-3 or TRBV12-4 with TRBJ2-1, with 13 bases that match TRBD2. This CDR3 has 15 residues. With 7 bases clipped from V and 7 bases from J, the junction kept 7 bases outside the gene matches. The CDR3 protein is CASTHQGLAGNEQFF. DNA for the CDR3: TGTGCCAGCACCCACCAGGGACTAGCGGGGAATGAGCAGTTCTTC.

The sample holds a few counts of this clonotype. This chain's CDR3 is CASSVAAASTDTQYF. CDR3 bases: TGTGCCAGCAGCGTAGCAGCGGCGAGCACAGATACGCAGTATTTT. The chain joins TRBV9 to TRBJ2-3; tentative D call: TRBD2 (5 bases). CDR1 is SGDLS and CDR2 is YYNGEE in the germline V gene. With 0 bases removed from V and 0 bases from J, the gap between germline ends came to 8 bases. This CDR3 contains 15 residues.

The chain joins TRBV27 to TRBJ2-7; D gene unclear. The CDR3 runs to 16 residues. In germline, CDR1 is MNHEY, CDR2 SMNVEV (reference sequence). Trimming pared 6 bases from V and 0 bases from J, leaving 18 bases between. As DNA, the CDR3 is TGTGCCAGCAGCAGCATCCGGGTAACCCGCTCCTACGAGCAGTACTTC. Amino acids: CASSSIRVTRSYEQYF.